Below, 22 T cell receptor beta chains from the same sample are listed, as sequenced in a study of T cell changes during pregnancy in multiple sclerosis. Generated by immunoSEQ multiplex PCR, the TCRdb table keeps only in-frame clones and is missing some. Among about 16,000 clones, around 96% were seen once, and the ten largest hold roughly 0.83%. The source was peripheral blood, collected in the third trimester of pregnancy. The receptors shown here come from a female donor with multiple sclerosis, enrolled in a pregnancy study.

CDR3 in DNA: TGTGCCAGCAGTTACAGGGGAGGTGAAAAACTGTTTTTT. This encodes CASSYRGGEKLFF. The chain has TRBV6-5 and TRBJ1-4; D is possibly TRBD1 (5 bases). There are 13 residues in the CDR3. V was trimmed by 2 bases and J by 7 bases, leaving 8 bases between them. The germline V gene encodes CDR1 MNHEY and CDR2 SVGAGI.

The V and J genes are TRBV27 and TRBJ2-5; possibly TRBD2 for D (6 bases). V was pared by 8 bases and J by 2 bases, with 15 bases between. Germline loops: CDR1 MNHEY, CDR2 SMNVEV (reference sequence). The CDR3 contains 14 residues. The CDR3, as DNA: TGTGCCAGCGGTTATAGAGGGACTCAAGAGACCCAGTACTTC. This codes for CASGYRGTQETQYF.

The V gene is TRBV6-5, the J gene TRBJ1-6, with a possible D match to TRBD1 (6 bases). Germline CDR1 and CDR2: MNHEY and SVGAGI. The V gene lost 5 bases and the J gene lost 9 bases, with 14 bases spanning the gap. The CDR3 totals 14 residues. The CDR3 loop is CASSPIQGISPLHF. In DNA, the CDR3 is TGTGCCAGCAGTCCCATACAGGGAATTTCACCCCTCCACTTT.

The rearrangement uses TRBV6-6 and TRBJ2-3; D not certain. V lost 2 bases and J 5 bases, leaving 2 bases between the germline ends. CDR3 length: 11 residues. Looked up from germline, CDR1 is MNHNY and CDR2 is SVGAGI (reference sequence). As DNA, the CDR3 is TGTGCCAGCAGTTACCTAGATACGCAGTATTTT. Translation: CASSYLDTQYF.

As to this clone: The same CDR3 can be traced to other DNA sequences in this sample. This rearrangement joins TRBV5-1 to TRBJ2-3, with 7 bases fitting TRBD1. CDR1 is SGHRS, CDR2 YFSETQ, per germline. V lost 3 bases, J lost 1 base, and 2 bases stayed unmatched. The length of the CDR3 is 14 residues. CDR3 amino acids: CASSSGQGTDTQYF. The CDR3 bases are TGCGCCAGCAGCTCCGGACAGGGCACAGATACGCAGTATTTT.

The J gene is TRBJ2-7, the V gene TRBV4-2; possibly TRBD2 for D (7 bases). The ends were cut back, 0 bases at V and 2 bases at J, with 11 bases in the middle. The germline gives CDR1 LGHNA, CDR2 YNFKEQ. This CDR3 is built from 15 residues. The CDR3 sequence is CASSQEGRGPYEQYF. DNA of the CDR3: TGTGCCAGCAGCCAAGAAGGGCGGGGGCCCTACGAGCAGTACTTC.

The chain recombines TRBV6-1 with TRBJ2-3; a possible D gene is TRBD2 (6 bases). Germline values: CDR1 MNHNS, CDR2 SASEGT. This CDR3 has 15 residues. The V gene lost 4 bases and the J gene lost 5 bases, with 16 bases spanning the gap. As DNA, the CDR3 is TGTGCCAGCAGTGCGGGGGTAGGGAGAGGAGATACGCAGTATTTT. Translation gives CASSAGVGRGDTQYF.

V gene TRBV19 combines with J gene TRBJ2-7, with TRBD1 identical over 8 bases. The CDR3 runs 15 residues. Losses at the gene ends were 7 bases for V and 5 bases for J; bases not matched to a gene: 13. Germline lookup yields CDR1 LNHDA and CDR2 SQIVND (reference sequence). The CDR3 region is CASTPTGTGTNEQYF. In DNA, the CDR3 is TGTGCCAGTACCCCAACGGGGACAGGAACGAACGAGCAGTACTTC.

CDR3 residues: CAWSVSGTRTDTQYF. Here the CDR3 DNA reads TGTGCCTGGAGTGTCAGCGGGACCCGCACAGATACGCAGTATTTT. The gene calls are TRBV30 and TRBJ2-3, with 7 positions matching TRBD2. This CDR3 spans 15 amino acids. V shed 0 bases, J shed 1 base, and the junction held 4 bases outside the gene matches. CDR1 GTSNPN and CDR2 SVGIG come from the germline V gene (reference sequence).

The CDR3 here is CASSTAGGGETQYF. The CDR3 DNA sequence: TGTGCCAGCAGCACAGCGGGAGGGGGAGAGACCCAGTACTTC. This chain joins TRBV7-9 and TRBJ2-5; 10 bases match TRBD2. CDR1 is SEHNR, CDR2 FQNEAQ, per germline (reference sequence). After removal of 5 bases from V and 4 bases from J, the junction contained 4 bases not matched to a gene. The CDR3 loop spans 14 amino acids. The full variable domain, in which reference TRBV7-9 and TRBJ2-5 provide the parts outside the CDR3, is DTGVSQNPRHKITKRGQNVTFRCDPISEHNRLYWYRQTLGQGPEFLTYFQNEAQLEKSRLLSDRFSAERPKGSFSTLEIQRTEQGDSAMYLCASSTAGGGETQYFGPGTRLLVL.

The rearrangement links TRBV28 to TRBJ2-3; tentative D call: TRBD2 (6 bases). V was cut by 7 bases and J by 6 bases, with 17 bases left in between. The CDR3 contains 14 residues. CDR1 MDHEN and CDR2 SYDVKM come from the germline V gene. The CDR3 protein is CASTAIGGPDTQYF. CDR3 nucleotides: TGTGCCAGCACCGCGATTGGAGGGCCGGATACGCAGTATTTT.

The CDR3 coding sequence is TGTGCCAGCAGCCGTAGCGGGGGGGCTGGCAATGAGCAGTTCTTC. Its protein product is CASSRSGGAGNEQFF. This chain links TRBV5-5 with TRBJ2-1, with 11 bases that match TRBD2. CDR1 and CDR2 from the germline V gene are SGHKS and YYEKEE (reference sequence). V dropped 4 bases and J dropped 6; count of bases not matched to a gene: 6. This CDR3 comprises 15 residues.

This chain connects TRBV4-1 to TRBJ1-2, with 8 bases fitting TRBD1. J was trimmed by 0 bases and V by 0 bases; bases with no gene match: 9. Germline V gene data show CDR1 as MGHRA and CDR2 as YSYEKL. CDR3 size: 18 residues. The CDR3 loop reads CASSQDRTGGRTNYGYTF. DNA of the CDR3: TGCGCCAGCAGCCAAGATCGAACAGGGGGACGTACTAACTATGGCTACACCTTC.

The genes are TRBV7-3 and TRBJ2-1; TRBD2 aligns across 11 bases. The CDR3 covers 18 residues. J was trimmed by 0 bases and V by 3 bases; bases with no gene match: 7. Germline V gives CDR1 SGHTA, CDR2 FQGTGA. DNA of the CDR3: TGTGCCAGCAGCTTGGATAGCGGGAGGGGTAGCTCCTACAATGAGCAGTTCTTC. Its translation is CASSLDSGRGSSYNEQFF.

This chain's CDR3 is CASSPRTTAGSGYTF. In DNA form, the CDR3 reads TGCGCCAGCAGCCCCCGAACAACGGCAGGGTCTGGCTACACCTTC. The chain carries TRBV5-1 and TRBJ1-2, with D perhaps matching TRBD1 (5 bases). The CDR3 covers 15 residues. V was cut by 4 bases and J by 7 bases, with 20 bases left in between. The V gene's germline CDR1 is SGHRS and CDR2 YFSETQ.

The rearrangement uses TRBV19 and TRBJ1-1; no clear D. The CDR3 is 13 amino acids. The germline gives CDR1 LNHDA, CDR2 SQIVND (reference sequence). V was clipped by 3 bases and J by 6 bases, with 11 bases between them. CDR3: CASSIRSLPEAFF. The CDR3 nucleotides read TGTGCCAGTAGTATCCGTAGTCTGCCTGAAGCTTTCTTT.

V gene TRBV5-1 combines with J gene TRBJ2-1, with TRBD2 matching over 9 bases. This CDR3 region has 18 residues. Germline V gives CDR1 SGHRS, CDR2 YFSETQ. Trimming cost V 1 base and J 3 bases; bases outside gene matches: 11. CDR3 in amino acids: CASSLYGIAGESYNEQFF. As DNA, the CDR3 is TGCGCCAGCAGCTTGTACGGTATAGCGGGAGAGAGCTACAATGAGCAGTTCTTC.

The V call is TRBV4-3, the J call TRBJ2-1; 9 nucleotides line up with TRBD1. The CDR3 totals 19 residues. Trimming cost V 0 bases and J 3 bases; bases outside gene matches: 12. Germline V gene sequence: CDR1 LGHNA, CDR2 YSLEER. The DNA of the CDR3 is TGCGCCAGCAGCCAAGAGGGGGTCGGACAGGGGCGCATCTACAATGAGCAGTTCTTC. Its translation is CASSQEGVGQGRIYNEQFF.

The chain employs TRBV15 and TRBJ1-4; D might be TRBD1 (6 bases). The ends were cut back, 0 bases at V and 2 bases at J, with 10 bases in the middle. The CDR3 extends over 16 amino acids. Germline CDR1 reads LNHNV; CDR2 reads YYDKDF (reference sequence). The CDR3 coding sequence is TGTGCCACCAGCAGAGACTCTCAGGGGACTAATGAAAAACTGTTTTTT. Protein sequence: CATSRDSQGTNEKLFF.

V is TRBV28 and J is TRBJ2-3; unclear D gene. The CDR3 has 12 amino acids. Trimming cost V 8 bases and J 10 bases, with 16 bases left between them. Germline CDR1 and CDR2: MDHEN and SYDVKM. The CDR3 loop is CASSSGFESQYF. As DNA, the CDR3 is TGTGCCAGCTCCTCCGGGTTTGAGTCGCAGTATTTT.

The chain has TRBV7-9 and TRBJ2-5, with D maybe TRBD1 (6 bases). The J call may be in error: the DNA end matches TRBJ2-7 better. CDR1 and CDR2 from the germline V gene are SEHNR and FQNEAQ (reference sequence). The CDR3 runs to 16 residues. CDR3 coding DNA: TGTGCCAGCAGCTCTATCAGGGGTGAGTCTGTCGACGAGCAGTACTTC. As protein: CASSSIRGESVDEQYF.

The chain is built from TRBV5-1 and TRBJ2-2; 9 positions agree with TRBD1. The CDR3 is 15 residues long. J was trimmed by 6 bases and V by 2 bases; bases with no gene match: 5. Germline CDR1 and CDR2: SGHRS and YFSETQ. CDR3 bases: TGCGCCAGCAGCTTAGGACAGGGGAGGGCCGGGGAGCTGTTTTTT. Translated: CASSLGQGRAGELFF. Together with reference TRBV5-1 and TRBJ2-2, the CDR3 gives the full variable domain: KAGVTQTPRYLIKTRGQQVTLSCSPISGHRSVSWYQQTPGQGLQFLFEYFSETQRNKGNFPGRFSGRQFSNSRSEMNVSTLELGDSALYLCASSLGQGRAGELFFGEGSRLTVL.